This TCR beta chain was identified in a study of regulatory T cells in long-lasting Graves disease. In the study overall: Antithyroid drug exposure in newly diagnosed Graves' patients had lasted under 3 months.

Time point indicated: newly diagnosed GD, antithyroid drugs for less than 3 months. After RNA was extracted from PBMCs, the TCR library was made from it. Roughly 9.2 milliliters of peripheral blood were drawn into EDTA tubes. Study-wide results and caveats: Comparison showed that persistent patients shared more public clonotypes (roughly 2,500) than new patients (over 950).

Building of the TCR beta libraries involved iRepertoire HTBI primers and Arm-PCR of CDR3 regions. TCRdb re-derived calls from the multiplex PCR reads in MiXCR, one entry per CDR3 protein. Among hundreds of thousands of distinct CDR3 sequences listed, about 16% were seen once. This clonotype was found many times. The antigen remains undetermined. CDR3 length equals 13 residues. Trimming removed 4 bases at V and 10 bases at J, with 16 bases between. Germline loops: CDR1 MGHDK, CDR2 SYGVNS. This sample was also put to use in a study of T cells in Graves' hyperthyroidism and ophthalmopathy.

The chain carries TRBV25-1 and TRBJ1-1; D might be TRBD1 (5 bases). The input for sequencing was peripheral blood mononuclear cells (PBMCs), taken at new diagnosis, from a patient treated with antithyroid drugs. This clonotype originated in a woman aged 25 to 45 with Graves disease. In DNA form, the CDR3 reads TGTGCCAGCAGTGCGAATGAACAGGTCGGAGCTTTCTTT. Translating gives CASSANEQVGAFF.